The source of this TCR beta chain is a study of blood T cell repertoires in COVID-19. Study summary: Both acute and convalescent COVID-19 samples were obtained from the United States, Italy and Spain. The cDNA or gDNA used as material had been derived from T cells, B-cell-depleted T cells, or PBMCs.

Clones were sequenced by immunoSEQ multiplex PCR, and TCRdb holds only the in-frame ones, with some missing. The repertoire includes 250,000 or so clones, around 86% of them detected once, and about 1.6% sits in the top ten. CDR3 length: 13 residues. Germline V gives CDR1 SGHAT, CDR2 FQNNGV. The ends were cut back, 3 bases at V and 1 base at J, with 6 bases in the middle. Living in under 30 US areas, the participants were between 18 and 89 years of age. Source material: PBMCs or T cells enriched from blood (not recorded which). This clonotype was obtained from a woman aged 45 to 65 who had recovered from COVID-19. The chain couples TRBV11-2 to TRBJ1-2; unclear D gene. The CDR3 bases are TGTGCCAGCAGCTTTGGGCTTAACTATGGCTACACCTTC. It encodes CASSFGLNYGYTF.